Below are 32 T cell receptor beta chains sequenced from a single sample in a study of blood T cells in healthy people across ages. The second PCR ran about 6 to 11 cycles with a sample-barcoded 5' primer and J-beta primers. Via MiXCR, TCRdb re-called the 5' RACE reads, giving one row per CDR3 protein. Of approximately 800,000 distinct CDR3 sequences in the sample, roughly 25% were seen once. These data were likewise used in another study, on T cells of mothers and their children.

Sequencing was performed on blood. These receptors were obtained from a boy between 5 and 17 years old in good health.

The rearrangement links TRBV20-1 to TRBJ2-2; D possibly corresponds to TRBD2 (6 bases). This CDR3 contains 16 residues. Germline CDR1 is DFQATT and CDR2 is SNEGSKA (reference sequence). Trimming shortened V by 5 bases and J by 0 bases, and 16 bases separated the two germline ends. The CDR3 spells CSAWGLGGPNTGELFF. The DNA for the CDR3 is TGCAGTGCTTGGGGCCTGGGGGGACCGAACACCGGGGAGCTGTTTTTT.

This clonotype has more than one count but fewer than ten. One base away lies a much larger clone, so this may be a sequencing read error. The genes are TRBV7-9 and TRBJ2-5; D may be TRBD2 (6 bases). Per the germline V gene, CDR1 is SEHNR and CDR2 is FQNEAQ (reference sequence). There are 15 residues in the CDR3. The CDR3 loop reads CANSLGGWYQETQYF. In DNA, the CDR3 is TGTGCCAACAGCTTAGGAGGGTGGTACCAAGAGACCCAGTACTTC.

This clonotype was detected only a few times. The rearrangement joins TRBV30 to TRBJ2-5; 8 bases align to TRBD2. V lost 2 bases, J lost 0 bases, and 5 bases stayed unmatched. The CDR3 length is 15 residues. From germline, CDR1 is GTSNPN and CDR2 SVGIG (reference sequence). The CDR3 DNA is TGTGCCTGGAGTATGATAGCGGGGTACCAAGAGACCCAGTACTTC. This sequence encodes CAWSMIAGYQETQYF.

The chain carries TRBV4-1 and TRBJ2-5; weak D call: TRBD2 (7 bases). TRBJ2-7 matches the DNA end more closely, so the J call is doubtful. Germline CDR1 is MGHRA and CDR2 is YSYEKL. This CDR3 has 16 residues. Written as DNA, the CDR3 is TGCGCCAGCAGCCAAGGGTTCGCGGGGGCTCCCTACGAGCAGTACTTC. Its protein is CASSQGFAGAPYEQYF.

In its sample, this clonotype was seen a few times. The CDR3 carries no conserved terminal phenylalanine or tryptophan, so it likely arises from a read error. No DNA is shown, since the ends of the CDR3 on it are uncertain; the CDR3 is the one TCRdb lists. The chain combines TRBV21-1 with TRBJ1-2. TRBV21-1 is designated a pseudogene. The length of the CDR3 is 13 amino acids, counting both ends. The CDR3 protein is CASRPGPLYGYTL.

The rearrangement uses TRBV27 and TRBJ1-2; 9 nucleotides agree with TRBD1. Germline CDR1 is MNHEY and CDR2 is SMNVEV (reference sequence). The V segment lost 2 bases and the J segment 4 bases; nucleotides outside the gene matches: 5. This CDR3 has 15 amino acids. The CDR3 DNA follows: TGTGCCAGCAGTTTAGTCCGGACAGGGGCCTATGGCTACACCTTC. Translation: CASSLVRTGAYGYTF.

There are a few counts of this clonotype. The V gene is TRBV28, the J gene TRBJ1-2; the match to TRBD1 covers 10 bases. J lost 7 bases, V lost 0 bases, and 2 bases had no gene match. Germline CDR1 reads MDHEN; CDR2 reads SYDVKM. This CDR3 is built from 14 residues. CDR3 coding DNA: TGTGCCAGCAGTTTATGGACAGGGGGCGGTGGCTACACCTTC. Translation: CASSLWTGGGGYTF.

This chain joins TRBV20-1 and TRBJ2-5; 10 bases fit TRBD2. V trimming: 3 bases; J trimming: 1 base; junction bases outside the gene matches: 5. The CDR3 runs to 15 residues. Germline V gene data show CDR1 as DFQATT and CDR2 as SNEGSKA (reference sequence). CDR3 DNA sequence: TGCAGTGCTAGGGATAGCGGGGGGATCCAAGAGACCCAGTACTTC. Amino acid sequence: CSARDSGGIQETQYF.

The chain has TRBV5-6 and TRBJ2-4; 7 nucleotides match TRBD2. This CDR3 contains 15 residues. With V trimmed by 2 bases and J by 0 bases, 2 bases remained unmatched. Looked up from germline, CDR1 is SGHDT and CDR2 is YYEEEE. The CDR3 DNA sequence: TGTGCCAGCAGCTTACGGGGGGTAGCCAAAAACATTCAGTACTTC. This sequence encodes CASSLRGVAKNIQYF.

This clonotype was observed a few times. The CDR3 sequence: CASSPEGEEQYF. The CDR3 nucleotides are TGTGCCAGCAGCCCCGAGGGAGAGGAGCAGTACTTC. The chain combines TRBV25-1 with TRBJ2-7, with D perhaps matching TRBD2 (5 bases). In germline, CDR1 is MGHDK, CDR2 SYGVNS. Trimming removed 6 bases at V and 7 bases at J, with 13 bases between. The CDR3 length is 12 residues.

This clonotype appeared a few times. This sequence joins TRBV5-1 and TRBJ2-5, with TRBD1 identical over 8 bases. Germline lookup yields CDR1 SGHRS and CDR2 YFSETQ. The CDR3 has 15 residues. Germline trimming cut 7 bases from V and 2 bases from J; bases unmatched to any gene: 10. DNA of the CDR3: TGCGCCAGCGGACGGACAGGGACGCGTCAAGAGACCCAGTACTTC. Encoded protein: CASGRTGTRQETQYF.

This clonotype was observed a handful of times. The CDR3 DNA reads TGCGCCAGCAGCTTCATGAACACTGAAGCTTTCTTT. This sequence encodes CASSFMNTEAFF. V gene TRBV5-1 combines with J gene TRBJ1-1; D call uncertain. Germline CDR1 reads SGHRS; CDR2 reads YFSETQ. This CDR3 has 12 amino acids. V lost 2 bases to trimming and J lost 0 bases, with 2 bases between them.

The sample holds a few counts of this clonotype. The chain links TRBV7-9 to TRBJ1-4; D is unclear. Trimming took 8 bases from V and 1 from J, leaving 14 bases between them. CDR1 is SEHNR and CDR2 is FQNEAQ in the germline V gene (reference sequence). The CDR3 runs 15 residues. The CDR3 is CASGSLFVTNEKLFF. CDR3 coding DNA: TGTGCCAGCGGAAGCCTCTTTGTAACTAATGAAAAACTGTTTTTT. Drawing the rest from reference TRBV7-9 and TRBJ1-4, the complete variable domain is DTGVSQNPRHKITKRGQNVTFRCDPISEHNRLYWYRQTLGQGPEFLTYFQNEAQLEKSRLLSDRFSAERPKGSFSTLEIQRTEQGDSAMYLCASGSLFVTNEKLFFGSGTQLSVL.

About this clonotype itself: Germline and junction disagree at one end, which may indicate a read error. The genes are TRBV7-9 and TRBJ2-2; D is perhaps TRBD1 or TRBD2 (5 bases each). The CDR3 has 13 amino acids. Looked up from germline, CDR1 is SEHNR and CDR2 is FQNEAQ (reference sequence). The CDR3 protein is CASTSPGTGALFF. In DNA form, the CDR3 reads TGTGCCAGCACCTCTCCAGGGACCGGGGCGCTGTTTTTT.

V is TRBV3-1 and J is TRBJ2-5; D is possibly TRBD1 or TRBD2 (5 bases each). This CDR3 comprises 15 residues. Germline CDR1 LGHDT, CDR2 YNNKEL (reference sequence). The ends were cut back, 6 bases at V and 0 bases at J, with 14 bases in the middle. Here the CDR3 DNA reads TGTGCCAGCAGAAAGAACGGGGCCTACCAAGAGACCCAGTACTTC. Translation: CASRKNGAYQETQYF.

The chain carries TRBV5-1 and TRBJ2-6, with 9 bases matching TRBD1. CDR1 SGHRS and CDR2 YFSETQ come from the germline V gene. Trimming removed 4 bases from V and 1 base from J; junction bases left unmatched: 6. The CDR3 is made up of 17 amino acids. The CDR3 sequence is CASSSQTGGSGANVLTF. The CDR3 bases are TGCGCCAGCAGCAGCCAGACAGGGGGATCTGGGGCCAACGTCCTGACTTTC.

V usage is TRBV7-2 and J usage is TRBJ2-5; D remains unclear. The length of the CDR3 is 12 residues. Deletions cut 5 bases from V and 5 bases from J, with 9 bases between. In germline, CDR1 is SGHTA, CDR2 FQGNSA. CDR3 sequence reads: CASSSSTETQYF. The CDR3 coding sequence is TGTGCCAGCAGCAGTAGCACGGAGACCCAGTACTTC.

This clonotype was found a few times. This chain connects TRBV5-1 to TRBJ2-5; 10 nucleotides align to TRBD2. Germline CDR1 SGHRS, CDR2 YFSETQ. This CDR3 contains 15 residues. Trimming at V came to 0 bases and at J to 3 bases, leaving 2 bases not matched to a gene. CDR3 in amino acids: CASSLAGTSEETQYF. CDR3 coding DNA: TGCGCCAGCAGCTTGGCGGGGACTAGCGAAGAGACCCAGTACTTC. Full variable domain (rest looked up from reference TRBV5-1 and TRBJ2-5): KAGVTQTPRYLIKTRGQQVTLSCSPISGHRSVSWYQQTPGQGLQFLFEYFSETQRNKGNFPGRFSGRQFSNSRSEMNVSTLELGDSALYLCASSLAGTSEETQYFGPGTRLLVL.

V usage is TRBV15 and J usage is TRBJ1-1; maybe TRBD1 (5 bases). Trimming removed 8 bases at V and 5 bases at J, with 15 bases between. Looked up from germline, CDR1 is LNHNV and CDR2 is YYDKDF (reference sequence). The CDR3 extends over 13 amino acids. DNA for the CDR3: TGTGCCACCCGGAAAGGTGGGGCAACTGAAGCTTTCTTT. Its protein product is CATRKGGATEAFF.

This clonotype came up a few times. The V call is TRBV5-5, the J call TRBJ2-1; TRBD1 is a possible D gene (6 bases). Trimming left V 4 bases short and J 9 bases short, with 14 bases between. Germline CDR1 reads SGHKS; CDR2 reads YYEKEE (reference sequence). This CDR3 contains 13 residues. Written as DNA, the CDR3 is TGTGCCAGCAGCCCGGGACAATCGGGTGAGCAGTTCTTC. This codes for CASSPGQSGEQFF.

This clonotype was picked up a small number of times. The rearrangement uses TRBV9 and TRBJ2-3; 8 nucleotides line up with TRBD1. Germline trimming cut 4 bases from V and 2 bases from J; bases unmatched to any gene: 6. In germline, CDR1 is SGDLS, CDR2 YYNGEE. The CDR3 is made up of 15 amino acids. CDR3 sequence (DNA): TGTGCCAGCAGCTCCGGGGACAGGTTCACAGATACGCAGTATTTT. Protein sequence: CASSSGDRFTDTQYF.

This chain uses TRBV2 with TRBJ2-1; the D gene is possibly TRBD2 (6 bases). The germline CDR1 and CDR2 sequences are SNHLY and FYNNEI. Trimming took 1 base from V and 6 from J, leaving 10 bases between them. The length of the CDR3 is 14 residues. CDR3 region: CASSEEISGNEQFF. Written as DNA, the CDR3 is TGTGCCAGCAGTGAAGAAATTAGCGGCAATGAGCAGTTCTTC. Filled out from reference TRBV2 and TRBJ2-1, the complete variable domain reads EPEVTQTPSHQVTQMGQEVILRCVPISNHLYFYWYRQILGQKVEFLVSFYNNEISEKSEIFDDQFSVERPDGSNFTLKIRSTKLEDSAMYFCASSEEISGNEQFFGPGTRLTVL.

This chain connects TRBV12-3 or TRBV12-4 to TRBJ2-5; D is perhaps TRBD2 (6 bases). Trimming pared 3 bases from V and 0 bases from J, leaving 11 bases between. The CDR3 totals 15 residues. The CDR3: CASSFLAGYQETQYF. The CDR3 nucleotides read TGTGCCAGCAGTTTTTTGGCGGGGTACCAAGAGACCCAGTACTTC.

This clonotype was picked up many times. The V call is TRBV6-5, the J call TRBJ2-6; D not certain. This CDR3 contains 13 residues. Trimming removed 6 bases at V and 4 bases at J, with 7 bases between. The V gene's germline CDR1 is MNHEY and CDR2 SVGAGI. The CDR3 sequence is CASSPPGANVLTF. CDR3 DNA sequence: TGTGCCAGCAGCCCACCCGGGGCCAACGTCCTGACTTTC.

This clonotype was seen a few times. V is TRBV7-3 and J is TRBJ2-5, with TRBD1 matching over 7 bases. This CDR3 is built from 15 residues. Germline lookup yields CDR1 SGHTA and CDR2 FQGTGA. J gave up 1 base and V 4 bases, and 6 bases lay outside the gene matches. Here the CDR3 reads CASSSTGTVQETQYF. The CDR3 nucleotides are TGTGCCAGCAGCTCAACCGGGACAGTCCAAGAGACCCAGTACTTC.

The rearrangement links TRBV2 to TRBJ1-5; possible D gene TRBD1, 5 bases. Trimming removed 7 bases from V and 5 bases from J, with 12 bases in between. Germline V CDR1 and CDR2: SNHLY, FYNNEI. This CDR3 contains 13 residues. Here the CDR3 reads CASKRGGDQPQHF. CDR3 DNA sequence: TGTGCCAGCAAAAGGGGTGGGGATCAGCCCCAGCATTTT.

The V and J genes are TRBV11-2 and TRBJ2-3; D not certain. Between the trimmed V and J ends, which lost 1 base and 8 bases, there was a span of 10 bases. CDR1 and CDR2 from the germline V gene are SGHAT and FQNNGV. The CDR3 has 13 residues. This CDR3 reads CASSLARTPTQYF. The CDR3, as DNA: TGTGCCAGCAGCTTAGCCCGCACTCCTACGCAGTATTTT.

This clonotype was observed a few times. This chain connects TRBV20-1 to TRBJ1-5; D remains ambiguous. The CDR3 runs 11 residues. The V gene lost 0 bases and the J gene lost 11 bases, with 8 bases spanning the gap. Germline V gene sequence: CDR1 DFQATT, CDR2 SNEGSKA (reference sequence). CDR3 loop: CSARDPKAQHF. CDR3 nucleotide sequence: TGCAGTGCTAGAGATCCTAAAGCCCAGCATTTT.

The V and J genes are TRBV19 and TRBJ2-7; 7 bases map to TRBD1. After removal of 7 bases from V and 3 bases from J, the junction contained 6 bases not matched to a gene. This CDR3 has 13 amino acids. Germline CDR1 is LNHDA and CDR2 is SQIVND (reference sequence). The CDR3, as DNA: TGTGCCAGTATTGGACAGGATCGCTACGAGCAGTACTTC. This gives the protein CASIGQDRYEQYF.

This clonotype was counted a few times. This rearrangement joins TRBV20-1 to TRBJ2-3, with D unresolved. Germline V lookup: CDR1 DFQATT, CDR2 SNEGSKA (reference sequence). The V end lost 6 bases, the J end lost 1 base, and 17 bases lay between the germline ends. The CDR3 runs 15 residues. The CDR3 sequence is CSAHGSRSGTDTQYF. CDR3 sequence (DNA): TGCAGTGCGCACGGCAGCCGCTCTGGCACAGATACGCAGTATTTT.

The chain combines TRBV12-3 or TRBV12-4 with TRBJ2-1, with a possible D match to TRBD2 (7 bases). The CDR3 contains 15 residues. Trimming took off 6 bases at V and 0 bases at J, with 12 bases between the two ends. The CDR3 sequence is CASSKGGASYNEQFF. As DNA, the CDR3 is TGTGCCAGCAGCAAAGGGGGGGCCTCCTACAATGAGCAGTTCTTC.

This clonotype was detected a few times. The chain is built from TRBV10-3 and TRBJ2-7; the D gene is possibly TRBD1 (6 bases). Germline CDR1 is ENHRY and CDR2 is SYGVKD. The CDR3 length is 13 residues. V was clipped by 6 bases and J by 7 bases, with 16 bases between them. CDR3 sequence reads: CAIRLQGSGEQYF. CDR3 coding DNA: TGTGCCATCAGGCTACAGGGATCGGGGGAGCAGTACTTC.